The 13 T cell receptor beta chains below were found in one sample sequenced in a study of cytomegalovirus exposure and HLA in healthy donors. PCR used 60 Vbeta primers and 13 Jbeta primers. Here immunoSEQ multiplex PCR was the method, and the copy in TCRdb shows in-frame clones only, minus some. The sample data list approximately 110,000 clones. Source material: PBMCs. The receptor set was obtained from a man aged 18 to 29 in good health and CMV-seronegative.

The gene calls are TRBV25-1 and TRBJ2-7, with TRBD1 matching 7 bases. The CDR3 length is 13 residues. V gave up 10 bases and J gave up 4 bases; unmatched junction bases: 10. Germline CDR1 MGHDK, CDR2 SYGVNS. CDR3 protein: CATAGTEFYEQYF. The DNA of the CDR3 is TGTGCCACCGCCGGGACAGAGTTTTACGAGCAGTACTTC.

The chain employs TRBV28 and TRBJ1-5, with D unresolved. Per germline, CDR1 MDHEN and CDR2 SYDVKM. V lost 2 bases, J lost 9 bases, and 8 bases lay in between. The length of the CDR3 is 12 residues. The CDR3 spells CASSLVLWPQHF. DNA of the CDR3: TGTGCCAGCAGTTTAGTTCTCTGGCCCCAGCATTTT.

This chain joins TRBV5-5 and TRBJ1-1; TRBD1 aligns across 8 bases. The CDR3 length is 14 residues. With 2 bases clipped from V and 5 bases from J, the junction kept 5 bases outside the gene matches. CDR1 is SGHKS and CDR2 is YYEKEE in the germline V gene (reference sequence). The CDR3 sequence: CASSFRTGWTEAFF. The CDR3 DNA reads TGTGCCAGCAGCTTCCGGACAGGGTGGACTGAAGCTTTCTTT.

DNA of the CDR3: TGTGCCAGCAGCCAAGAAGGGAGCGGCGAAGAGACCCAGTACTTC. It encodes CASSQEGSGEETQYF. The rearrangement uses TRBV4-2 and TRBJ2-5; D is perhaps TRBD2 (5 bases). Germline V gives CDR1 LGHNA, CDR2 YNFKEQ. Trimming took off 0 bases at V and 3 bases at J, with 11 bases between the two ends. The CDR3 totals 15 residues.

CDR3 sequence: CATSRDGTYNSPLHF. CDR3 coding DNA: TGTGCCACCAGCAGAGACGGGACCTATAATTCACCCCTCCACTTT. This chain links TRBV15 with TRBJ1-6, with D unresolved. Between the trimmed V and J ends, which lost 0 bases and 2 bases, there was a span of 5 bases. This CDR3 has 15 residues. Germline lookup yields CDR1 LNHNV and CDR2 YYDKDF (reference sequence).

The chain couples TRBV6-5 to TRBJ2-7, with D tentatively TRBD2 (6 bases). This CDR3 spans 13 amino acids. V lost 4 bases and J lost 2, with 9 bases in between. Germline values: CDR1 MNHEY, CDR2 SVGAGI. CDR3 loop: CASSSSDPYEQYF. The CDR3, as DNA: TGTGCCAGCAGTTCTAGCGACCCCTACGAGCAGTACTTC.

V usage is TRBV7-9 and J usage is TRBJ2-3; possible D gene TRBD1, 5 bases. Germline V gene sequence: CDR1 SEHNR, CDR2 FQNEAQ (reference sequence). The CDR3 covers 15 residues. Trimming shortened V by 5 bases and J by 3 bases, and 15 bases separated the two germline ends. The CDR3 here is CASSSSGLGTDTQYF. For the CDR3, the DNA is TGTGCCAGCAGCAGCTCAGGGCTCGGGACAGATACGCAGTATTTT.

The chain joins TRBV12-5 to TRBJ1-3; 7 nucleotides agree with TRBD1. This CDR3 contains 14 residues. After removal of 5 bases from V and 4 bases from J, the junction contained 5 bases not matched to a gene. Germline V lookup: CDR1 LGHNT, CDR2 FRNRAP. The CDR3 sequence: CASGGPTGGNTIYF. For the CDR3, the DNA is TGTGCTAGTGGTGGGCCGACAGGGGGAAACACCATATATTTT.

This rearrangement joins TRBV11-2 to TRBJ1-2; perhaps TRBD1 as D (6 bases). CDR3 length: 15 residues. Germline-derived CDR1 and CDR2 are SGHAT and FQNNGV. V lost 5 bases and J 3 bases, leaving 16 bases between the germline ends. CDR3 sequence: CASSASVQGYYGYTF. The DNA of the CDR3 is TGTGCCAGCAGCGCCTCGGTACAGGGATACTATGGCTACACCTTC.

The rearrangement joins TRBV28 to TRBJ1-2; TRBD1 aligns across 8 bases. The CDR3 loop spans 14 amino acids. V lost 4 bases and J lost 4; bases outside the gene matches: 5. The germline V gene has CDR1 MDHEN and CDR2 SYDVKM. The CDR3 sequence: CASSSQGAGYGYTF. The DNA of the CDR3 is TGTGCCAGCAGTTCCCAGGGGGCGGGCTATGGCTACACCTTC.

CDR3 amino acids: CASSSGQGLNTIYF. The CDR3 DNA follows: TGTGCCAGCAGCTCGGGACAGGGGCTAAACACCATATATTTT. The chain has TRBV7-9 and TRBJ1-3; the match to TRBD1 covers 10 bases. J gave up 6 bases and V 4 bases, and 3 bases lay outside the gene matches. The CDR3 consists of 14 residues. Looked up from germline, CDR1 is SEHNR and CDR2 is FQNEAQ (reference sequence).

The CDR3 region is CASSLGAGVGTEAFF. The CDR3 bases are TGTGCCAGCAGCTTAGGGGCAGGGGTGGGCACTGAAGCTTTCTTT. This rearrangement joins TRBV7-8 to TRBJ1-1; a weak D match, TRBD1 (6 bases). There are 15 residues in the CDR3. The germline V gene encodes CDR1 SGHVS and CDR2 FQNEAQ. Trimming took off 1 base at V and 4 bases at J, with 13 bases between the two ends.

The genes are TRBV7-6 and TRBJ1-2, with D unclear. CDR3 size: 14 residues. The V and J ends lost 1 base and 4 bases respectively, with 10 bases between them. Germline values: CDR1 SGHVS, CDR2 FNYEAQ. The CDR3 nucleotides read TGTGCCAGCAGCTTAGGCTCGCTCAGCTATGGCTACACCTTC. Translation gives CASSLGSLSYGYTF.